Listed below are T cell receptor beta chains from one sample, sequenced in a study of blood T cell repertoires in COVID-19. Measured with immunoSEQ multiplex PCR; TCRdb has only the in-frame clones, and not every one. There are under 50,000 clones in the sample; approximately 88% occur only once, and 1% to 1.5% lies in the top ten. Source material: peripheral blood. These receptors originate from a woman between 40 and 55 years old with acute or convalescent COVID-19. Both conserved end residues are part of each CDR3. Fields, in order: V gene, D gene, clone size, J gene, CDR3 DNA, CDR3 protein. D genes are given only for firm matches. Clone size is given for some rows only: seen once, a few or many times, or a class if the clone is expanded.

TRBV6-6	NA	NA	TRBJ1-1	TGTGCCAGCAGCCCCTCATGGGCGAACACTGAAGCTTTCTTT	CASSPSWANTEAFF
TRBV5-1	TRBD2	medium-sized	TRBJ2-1	TGCGCCAGCAGCTTGGGACAGAGTAGTGGAGCGGGGCCCTACAATGAGCAGTTCTTC	CASSLGQSSGAGPYNEQFF
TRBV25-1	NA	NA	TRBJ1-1	TGTGCCAGCAGCCAGACAGGGAACACTGAAGCTTTCTTT	CASSQTGNTEAFF
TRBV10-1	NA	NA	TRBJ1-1	TGCGCCAGCAGTGAGTCGATCCGGGGAGGCACTGAAGCTTTCTTT	CASSESIRGGTEAFF
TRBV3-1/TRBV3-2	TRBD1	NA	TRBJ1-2	TGTGCCAGCAGCCAAGATTATATAGGGACAGGGCATGGCTACACCTTC	CASSQDYIGTGHGYTF
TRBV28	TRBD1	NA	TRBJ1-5	TGTGCCAGCAGCGGTCAGACAGGGAGCAATCAGCCCCAGCATTTT	CASSGQTGSNQPQHF
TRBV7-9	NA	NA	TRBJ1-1	TGTGCCAGCAGCTTAGACAGGGACGCTTTCTTT	CASSLDRDAFF
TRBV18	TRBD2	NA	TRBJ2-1	TGTGCCAGCTCACCGGTAGCGGGCGTTTCCTACAATGAGCAGTTCTTC	CASSPVAGVSYNEQFF
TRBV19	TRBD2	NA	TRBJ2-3	TGTGCCAGTAGTATTCGGCGGGAGGGCCGGGGGACAGATACGCAGTATTTT	CASSIRREGRGTDTQYF
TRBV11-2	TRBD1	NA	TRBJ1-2	TGTGCCAGCAGCTCACAGGGGAATTACTATGGCTACACCTTC	CASSSQGNYYGYTF
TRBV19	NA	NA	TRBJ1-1	TGTGCCAGTAGTAGGTCAGATTTGAACACTGAAGCTTTCTTT	CASSRSDLNTEAFF
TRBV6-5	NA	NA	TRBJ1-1	TGTGCCAGCAGGCGCGACACTGAAGCTTTCTTT	CASRRDTEAFF
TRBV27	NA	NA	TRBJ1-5	TGTGCCAGCAGTCCCTTGACAGGCCGGGATCAGCCCCAGCATTTT	CASSPLTGRDQPQHF
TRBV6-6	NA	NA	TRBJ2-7	TGTGCCAGCAGTTATGCGTACTCCTACGAGCAGTACTTC	CASSYAYSYEQYF
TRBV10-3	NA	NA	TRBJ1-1	TGTGCCATCGCGCAGGGGAAGAACACTGAAGCTTTCTTT	CAIAQGKNTEAFF
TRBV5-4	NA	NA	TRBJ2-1	TGTGCCAGCAGCTTGGCCGAAAGGGGTCTCAATGAGCAGTTCTTC	CASSLAERGLNEQFF